The 9 T cell receptor beta chains given below trace back to one sample, sequenced in a study of cytomegalovirus exposure and HLA in healthy donors. This PCR relied on a set of 60 Vbeta primers and 13 Jbeta primers. Produced via immunoSEQ multiplex PCR; TCRdb's table is partial and in-frame only. This table holds around 100,000 clones, around 74% found once. Sequencing used PBMCs. The receptors stem from a man under 40 in good health and CMV-seropositive.

V usage is TRBV18 and J usage is TRBJ2-2; 11 bases are shared with TRBD2. CDR3 size: 17 residues. Trimming cost V 3 bases and J 3 bases; bases outside gene matches: 6. The germline gives CDR1 KGHSH, CDR2 LQKENI. The CDR3 protein is CASSPSSGGTYTGELFF. Written as DNA, the CDR3 is TGTGCCAGCTCACCCTCTAGCGGGGGGACGTACACCGGGGAGCTGTTTTTT.

This sequence joins TRBV2 and TRBJ2-7; 9 bases are shared with TRBD1. CDR1 and CDR2 (germline): SNHLY, FYNNEI. The CDR3 runs to 16 residues. Trimming at V came to 8 bases and at J to 0 bases, leaving 11 bases not matched to a gene. CDR3 DNA: TGTGCCAGCTCTGGGACAGGGCCTTTAAGCTCCTACGAGCAGTACTTC. This gives the protein CASSGTGPLSSYEQYF.

The chain employs TRBV12-5 and TRBJ2-1, with D unclear. This CDR3 comprises 13 residues. V shed 3 bases and J shed 3 bases, with 6 bases lying between them. The germline V gene has CDR1 LGHNT and CDR2 FRNRAP. The CDR3 region is CASGLSSYNEQFF. The CDR3 DNA reads as TGTGCTAGTGGTTTAAGTAGCTACAATGAGCAGTTCTTC.

The chain links TRBV7-9 to TRBJ2-2; TRBD2 might be the D (6 bases). The CDR3 totals 14 residues. CDR1 is SEHNR and CDR2 is FQNEAQ in the germline V gene (reference sequence). Trimming removed 0 bases at V and 5 bases at J, with 7 bases between. In DNA form, the CDR3 reads TGTGCCAGCAGCTTAGCGGCGGGGACCGGGGAGCTGTTTTTT. Its protein is CASSLAAGTGELFF. The full variable domain, rest sourced from reference TRBV7-9 and TRBJ2-2, is DTGVSQNPRHKITKRGQNVTFRCDPISEHNRLYWYRQTLGQGPEFLTYFQNEAQLEKSRLLSDRFSAERPKGSFSTLEIQRTEQGDSAMYLCASSLAAGTGELFFGEGSRLTVL.

The genes are TRBV19 and TRBJ1-5; D gene uncertain. V shed 5 bases and J shed 5 bases, with 10 bases lying between them. This CDR3 has 13 residues. Germline V gene data show CDR1 as LNHDA and CDR2 as SQIVND (reference sequence). CDR3 in amino acids: CASSPQADQPQHF. Here the CDR3 DNA reads TGTGCCAGTAGTCCCCAGGCCGATCAGCCCCAGCATTTT.

The chain couples TRBV10-1 to TRBJ2-3; 8 bases fit TRBD2. The CDR3 covers 15 residues. The junction had 9 bases not matched to a gene; V was cut back by 3 bases and J by 7 bases. CDR1 is WNHNN, CDR2 SYGVQD, per germline (reference sequence). This chain's CDR3 is CASSDGAGGRYTQYF. The CDR3 coding sequence is TGCGCCAGCAGTGACGGCGCGGGGGGCCGATATACGCAGTATTTT.

Comment on this clone: The same CDR3 can be traced to other DNA sequences in this sample. V and J are TRBV18 and TRBJ1-1; D is undetermined. The CDR3 loop spans 13 amino acids. Germline V gene data show CDR1 as KGHSH and CDR2 as LQKENI. Trimming cost V 2 bases and J 1 base, with 5 bases left between them. The CDR3 DNA sequence: TGTGCCAGCTCACCAGGGAGGAACACTGAAGCTTTCTTT. Its protein product is CASSPGRNTEAFF. The full variable domain, in which reference TRBV18 and TRBJ1-1 provide the parts outside the CDR3, is NAGVMQNPRHLVRRRGQEARLRCSPMKGHSHVYWYRQLPEEGLKFMVYLQKENIIDESGMPKERFSAEFPKEGPSILRIQQVVRGDSAAYFCASSPGRNTEAFFGQGTRLTVV.

The chain joins TRBV6-1 to TRBJ2-2; tentative D call: TRBD1 (7 bases). Trimming took 8 bases from V and 1 from J, leaving 14 bases between them. CDR3 size: 15 residues. CDR1 MNHNS and CDR2 SASEGT come from the germline V gene. CDR3 sequence (DNA): TGTGCCAGCGCCGGGACAGCGGGGAACACCGGGGAGCTGTTTTTT. Amino acids: CASAGTAGNTGELFF.

The CDR3 spells CASSFGTGDYEQYF. The CDR3 coding sequence is TGTGCCAGCAGCTTCGGGACAGGAGACTACGAGCAGTACTTC. The V and J genes are TRBV11-2 and TRBJ2-7, with 8 bases matching TRBD1. CDR1 and CDR2 (germline): SGHAT, FQNNGV. V was pared by 3 bases and J by 3 bases, with 4 bases of the junction left unmatched. The CDR3 runs to 14 residues.